This T cell receptor beta chain was obtained from a study of PD-1 blockade in classical Hodgkin lymphoma. Points from the study as a whole: Significantly greater TCR diversity emerged by C4D1 in CD4+ cells but not CD8+ cells. Those achieving complete response showed baseline diversity like newly diagnosed patients. Undefined causes, possibly disease activity or prior therapy, underlie the repertoire differences.

Produced via immunoSEQ multiplex PCR; TCRdb's table is partial and in-frame only. Among about 50,000 clones listed, approximately 90% were seen once. The CDR3 totals 15 residues. The V gene's germline CDR1 is SGHRS and CDR2 YFSETQ. V lost 0 bases and J 3 bases, leaving 12 bases between the germline ends. Comment on this clone: Antigen specificity is unknown.

No patient escaped relapse after autologous stem cell transplantation, and brentuximab vedotin exposure varied. The chain joins TRBV5-1 to TRBJ1-1; no firm D call. This TCR was recovered from a human donor with classical Hodgkin lymphoma. Sequences were derived from peripheral blood mononuclear cells (PBMCs), sampled before the second cycle of nivolumab. The CDR3 loop is CASSLAVGLDTEAFF. DNA of the CDR3: TGCGCCAGCAGCTTGGCCGTCGGACTTGACACTGAAGCTTTCTTT.